The source of this T cell receptor (beta chain) is a study of cytomegalovirus exposure and HLA in healthy donors. About the research overall: Previous work identified roughly 120 million unique TCR beta sequences from roughly 170 million T cells.

The CDR3 totals 16 residues. Germline V gene lookup returns CDR1 MNHNS and CDR2 SASEGT. V was clipped by 1 base and J by 0 bases; unmatched bases: 3. Study conclusions and caveats: The authors excluded some V segments, including TRBV6-2 and TRBV6-3, as indistinguishable. Later, TCR association rates were found to vary by HLA locus, highest for DRB1 and lowest for HLA-C. Cytomegalovirus association was listed for about 150 TCR beta chains.

The PCR made use of 60 Vbeta and 13 Jbeta primers. Using immunoSEQ multiplex PCR, the repertoire was profiled, and TCRdb retains in-frame clones only, with some absent. The repertoire consists of under 130,000 clones, with roughly 13% occurring once and the leading ten covering 16%. A few counts support this clone. Its antigen is unidentified. The chain combines TRBV6-1 with TRBJ2-1; TRBD2 aligns across 7 bases. The receptor's source is a man aged 40-49 years in good health and CMV-seropositive. The sequenced sample was PBMCs. The DNA for the CDR3 is TGTGCCAGCAGTGAAGTTCGCGGGAGCTCCTACAATGAGCAGTTCTTC. As protein: CASSEVRGSSYNEQFF.